Shown below are 12 T cell receptor beta chains from a single sample sequenced in a study of T-cell reconstitution after alpha-beta-depleted transplantation in children. Unique molecular identifiers were incorporated into the prepared TCRbeta library. TCRdb recomputed calls from the PCR reads with MiXCR, one row per CDR3 protein. The sample shows some 200,000 distinct CDR3 sequences, about 7% of them seen only once. Sequencing used PBMCs, obtained before TCRalphabeta/CD19-depleted stem cell transplant. The receptors shown here come from a boy aged 2 to 10 with acute lymphoblastic leukemia, due to receive a stem cell transplant.

In this sample, this clonotype turned up a few times. The rearrangement uses TRBV27 and TRBJ1-5, with D tentatively TRBD1 (5 bases). The CDR3 has 15 amino acids. V was clipped by 3 bases and J by 3 bases, with 12 bases between them. Germline V gene lookup returns CDR1 MNHEY and CDR2 SMNVEV (reference sequence). CDR3: CASSFGQGTNQPQHF. The CDR3, as DNA: TGTGCCAGCAGTTTTGGTCAGGGAACCAATCAGCCCCAGCATTTT.

In its sample, this clonotype was seen many times. V and J are TRBV6-1 and TRBJ2-3; D remains unclear. Germline CDR1 MNHNS, CDR2 SASEGT. Trimming stripped 2 bases from V and 3 bases from J, with 15 bases between. CDR3 length equals 16 residues. CDR3 sequence: CASSESMDGRTDTQYF. The CDR3 coding sequence is TGTGCCAGCAGTGAAAGCATGGACGGTCGAACAGATACGCAGTATTTT.

This clonotype has ten or more counts. The J gene is TRBJ1-1, the V gene TRBV29-1; D unresolved. This CDR3 contains 14 residues. Trimming took 6 bases from V and 0 from J, leaving 14 bases between them. In germline, CDR1 is SQVTM, CDR2 ANQGSEA. Written as DNA, the CDR3 is TGCAGCGTGGCCCCGGGCTCTGTGAACACTGAAGCTTTCTTT. It codes for CSVAPGSVNTEAFF.

The sample holds a few counts of this clonotype. This chain connects TRBV4-3 to TRBJ2-5; the D is unclear. This CDR3 spans 14 amino acids. Trimming removed 1 base from V and 0 bases from J, with 6 bases in between. The germline CDR1 and CDR2 sequences are LGHNA and YSLEER. The CDR3, as DNA: TGCGCCAGCAGCCAAGGGACGTACCAAGAGACCCAGTACTTC. This codes for CASSQGTYQETQYF.

This clonotype was detected ten times or more. The rearrangement links TRBV30 to TRBJ1-5; D perhaps matches TRBD1 (5 bases). V was trimmed by 0 bases and J by 2 bases, leaving 5 bases between them. Germline CDR1 reads GTSNPN; CDR2 reads SVGIG (reference sequence). The length of the CDR3 is 13 residues. DNA of the CDR3: TGTGCCTGGAGTGTACAGGGCAATCAGCCCCAGCATTTT. Translating gives CAWSVQGNQPQHF.

This clonotype was found a few times. V gene TRBV12-3 or TRBV12-4 combines with J gene TRBJ2-7; no firm D call. V was pared by 6 bases and J by 3 bases, with 15 bases between. The CDR3 is 14 residues long. The CDR3 here is CASSTGAPLYEQYF. CDR3 DNA: TGTGCCAGCAGCACCGGAGCGCCTCTCTACGAGCAGTACTTC.

This clonotype was seen a handful of times. The chain carries TRBV29-1 and TRBJ2-7; 11 bases map to TRBD1. The CDR3 spans 13 residues. With 5 bases clipped from V and 5 bases from J, the junction kept 5 bases outside the gene matches. Per the germline V gene, CDR1 is SQVTM and CDR2 is ANQGSEA. The CDR3 protein is CSVSRTGGDEQYF. CDR3 sequence (DNA): TGCAGCGTTTCGAGGACAGGGGGCGACGAGCAGTACTTC.

There are a few counts of this clonotype. In nucleotides, the CDR3 is TGCAGTGCGAGAATCCTAGCGGGAGAACGGCCTAGCACAGATACGCAGTATTTT. As protein: CSARILAGERPSTDTQYF. The chain combines TRBV20-1 with TRBJ2-3, with TRBD2 matching over 10 bases. V shed 6 bases and J 0 bases; nucleotides not matched to a gene: 15. CDR3 length: 18 amino acids. Germline V gene lookup returns CDR1 DFQATT and CDR2 SNEGSKA (reference sequence).

This clonotype was counted between two and nine times. The chain has TRBV20-1 and TRBJ1-2, with D unclear. V dropped 1 base and J dropped 2 bases, with 8 bases sitting between them. CDR1 is DFQATT, CDR2 SNEGSKA, per germline (reference sequence). The CDR3 runs 13 residues. CDR3: CSARAERNYGYTF. In nucleotides, the CDR3 is TGCAGTGCTAGAGCGGAACGGAACTATGGCTACACCTTC.

This clonotype has at least ten counts. This chain joins TRBV5-1 and TRBJ2-1; tentatively, D is TRBD1 (5 bases). The CDR3 is made up of 16 amino acids. Germline CDR1 and CDR2: SGHRS and YFSETQ. V was pared by 4 bases and J by 0 bases, with 14 bases between. DNA of the CDR3: TGCGCCAGCAGCGGTCGACAGCAAAGCTCCTACAATGAGCAGTTCTTC. This sequence encodes CASSGRQQSSYNEQFF.

This clonotype has ten or more counts. The chain combines TRBV29-1 with TRBJ1-5; the match to TRBD1 covers 12 bases. The CDR3 has 14 amino acids. V was pared by 6 bases and J by 4 bases, with 4 bases of the junction left unmatched. Germline values: CDR1 SQVTM, CDR2 ANQGSEA. The CDR3 protein is CSVMGQGANQPQHF. CDR3 bases: TGCAGCGTCATGGGACAGGGGGCAAATCAGCCCCAGCATTTT.

This clonotype was detected only a few times. The J gene is TRBJ1-5, the V gene TRBV20-1, with D possibly being TRBD1 (5 bases). Trimming cost V 7 bases and J 6 bases, with 13 bases left between them. The CDR3 runs 12 residues. Germline V CDR1 and CDR2: DFQATT, SNEGSKA (reference sequence). This CDR3 reads CSVWGVGQPQHF. For the CDR3, the DNA is TGCAGTGTGTGGGGGGTAGGTCAGCCCCAGCATTTT.